The text below deals with one T cell receptor beta chain. Its specificity is not known. The junction differs from germline at one of its ends, possibly a read error. Both RNA and DNA were isolated together from approximately 20-30 mg of bulk tissue that had not been sorted. Chronic HBV infection was present in the patients, who were treatment-naive. This sample stems from a study of tumor-infiltrating lymphocytes in primary liver carcinoma. The wider study: Men as well as women, aged 30 to 69 years, made up the patients.

Study observations and caveats: In tumor-adjacent and tumor-blood pairs, overlap was lower than in tumor region pairs.

TCR beta cDNA was made from 400 to 500 ng total RNA with a constant-region primer. Generation of the TCR beta libraries relied on three nested multiplex PCR rounds using slightly modified ARM-PCR. Two initial PCR rounds of approximately 10 cycles each paired TRBV1-TRBV30 forward primers with a C-beta reverse primer. MiXCR was run by TCRdb on the multiplex PCR reads, yielding one entry per CDR3 protein. In the table there are about 120,000 distinct CDR3 sequences, around 70% of which are singletons. From germline, CDR1 is LGHNA and CDR2 YNFKEQ. The length of the CDR3 is 15 residues. The TCR sequence derives from a woman aged 55-70 years with primary liver carcinoma and hepatitis B virus infection. What was sequenced was tumor-adjacent normal liver tissue. The rearrangement links TRBV4-2 to TRBJ1-5; a possible D gene is TRBD1 (6 bases). CDR3: CASSQDGGADQLQHF. CDR3 in DNA: TGTGCCAGCAGTCAAGACGGGGGCGCAGATCAGCTCCAGCATTTT.